This record looks at one T cell receptor (beta chain) sequence and its context. The specificity of this receptor is unknown. No base quality values were provided; no much bigger clone lies one nucleotide off. Participants in the prospective study were enrolled through a virtual design, were aged roughly 18 to 100 years, and lived in roughly 24 United States geographic areas. In the prospective study, participants were assigned to cohorts based on the clinical history participants reported in a screening survey and a study questionnaire. Exposed participants were defined as having been in contact with someone with a PCR-confirmed or clinician-diagnosed COVID-19 case within 2 weeks of study entry. In the prospective study, mobile phlebotomists collected whole blood, serum and a nasopharyngeal or oropharyngeal swab from each participant. Over a roughly 2-month period, participants in the prospective study had the option of providing additional blood draws and questionnaires. Blood samples from the prospective study were shipped frozen or at room temperature prior to DNA extraction.

Germline trimming: 3 bases from V, 8 bases from J; junction bases outside gene matches: 18. Reading the germline V gene gives CDR1 SGDLS and CDR2 YYNGEE. Including cysteine and phenylalanine, the CDR3 has 19 amino acids. The kept DNA is CDR3 alone, 57 bases in frame from the first base. The data originate from a study of blood T cell repertoires in COVID-19 (TCRdb year 2020). At the level of the whole study: Collaborator samples came from the United States, Italy and Spain and covered acute and convalescent phases of COVID-19. The repertoires were released in a freely available public database intended as a resource for research on the immune response to SARS-CoV-2. The samples were drawn from the first 160 participants of the ongoing ImmuneRACE study and from 1,254 subjects provided by 6 global collaborators. The material from the prospective study consisted of cDNA or gDNA derived from T cells, B-cell-depleted T cells, or PBMCs. Sample metadata almost always included a de-identified subject ID, COVID-19 status, age in years and sex. Where available, HLA class I and class II types were taken from metadata supplied by the sample provider and were not determined by assay-based typing. Deeply sampled blood TCRbeta repertoires from subjects exposed to, actively infected with, or recovered from COVID-19 were included in the dataset. What the authors observed across the whole study: The quantity of clinical and demographic metadata differed by source and by participant and was supplied without curation.

TCRbeta CDR3 regions were amplified from genomic DNA by means of the immunoSEQ Assay, a bias-controlled multiplex PCR. The published analysis was carried out like this. The number of nucleated cells in each sample was estimated from the amplification of reference gene primers within the assay. To quantify the absolute abundance of each unique TCRbeta CDR3 rearrangement, sequence reads were collapsed and filtered. For each sample, productive Simpson clonality was calculated as the square root of Simpson's diversity index across productive rearrangements. TCRdb took over this immuneACCESS table, retaining in-frame rearrangements with V and J assigned. Such tables are incomplete; in checked studies, under half of the missing clones stem from an unresolved V gene, and the remainder is unexplained. The V and J calls and clone size come from that table; D and trimming were worked out from the DNA. The sample profile shows roughly 250,000 clones; about four fifths of them were found once. The ten largest make up approximately 3.8% of the sample.

Sequencing used PBMCs or T cells enriched from blood (not recorded which). The sequence is built from TRBV9 and TRBJ1-4, and 11 junctional nucleotides match TRBD1. The TCR was taken from a middle-aged woman who had been exposed to COVID-19. The CDR3 reads CASSAQPLGGTGGREKLFF. The DNA is TGTGCCAGCAGCGCACAACCGCTTGGTGGGACAGGGGGTCGAGAAAAACTGTTTTTT.